This T cell receptor (beta chain) was observed in a study of T-cell reconstitution after alpha-beta-depleted transplantation in children. Ten or more counts support this clonotype. The ends were cut back, 6 bases at V and 5 bases at J, with 8 bases in the middle. The germline CDR1 and CDR2 sequences are DFQATT and SNEGSKA (reference sequence). There are 11 residues in the CDR3. A TCRbeta library incorporating unique molecular identifiers was prepared. TCRdb processed the PCR reads anew with MiXCR; each CDR3 protein has one entry. Of some 390,000 distinct CDR3 sequences in the sample, around 21% were seen once.

The sequence came from a human donor who donated a stem cell graft to a child with acute myeloid leukemia. The chain recombines TRBV20-1 with TRBJ2-1; no clear D. The sequencing here drew on PBMCs from the stem cell graft donor, taken from the stem cell graft. The CDR3 here is CSARRDNEQFF. The DNA for the CDR3 is TGCAGTGCGAGGCGAGACAATGAGCAGTTCTTC.